A single sample is the source of the 7 T cell receptor beta chains below, sequenced in a study of T-cell reconstitution after alpha-beta-depleted transplantation in children. TCRbeta library preparation incorporated unique molecular identifiers. MiXCR was run by TCRdb on the PCR reads, yielding one entry per CDR3 protein. The data show 500,000 to 600,000 distinct CDR3 sequences, roughly a quarter seen once. The sample in question was PBMCs, obtained before TCRalphabeta/CD19-depleted stem cell transplant. The receptors shown here come from a boy under two years old with Wiskott-Aldrich syndrome, due to receive a stem cell transplant.

This chain joins TRBV5-1 and TRBJ2-5; 9 bases are a match to TRBD1. The CDR3 is made up of 17 amino acids. CDR1 SGHRS and CDR2 YFSETQ come from the germline V gene. V trimming: 5 bases; J trimming: 5 bases; junction bases outside the gene matches: 16. The CDR3 DNA reads TGCGCCAGCAGTCAAAGCGACCTACAGGGGGCTTGGGAGACCCAGTACTTC. It codes for CASSQSDLQGAWETQYF.

The rearrangement joins TRBV4-2 to TRBJ2-3; D is undetermined. Germline assignment: CDR1 LGHNA and CDR2 YNFKEQ. The germline V and J ends were trimmed by 0 bases and 2 bases, with 12 bases remaining between them. The CDR3 covers 16 residues. The CDR3 region is CASSQDGEPPTDTQYF. The DNA of the CDR3 is TGTGCCAGCAGCCAAGATGGGGAACCTCCCACAGATACGCAGTATTTT.

The rearrangement uses TRBV12-3 or TRBV12-4 and TRBJ2-1, with a tentative D call TRBD2 (6 bases). This CDR3 spans 15 amino acids. Trimming removed 6 bases from V and 9 bases from J, with 21 bases in between. This CDR3 is CASRGVRDSRSEQFF. As DNA, the CDR3 is TGTGCCAGCAGAGGAGTCCGGGACTCCCGAAGTGAGCAGTTCTTC.

The chain carries TRBV12-3 or TRBV12-4 and TRBJ2-1; the D is unclear. CDR3 length: 11 amino acids. The germline V and J ends were trimmed by 0 bases and 9 bases, with 3 bases remaining between them. Written as DNA, the CDR3 is TGTGCCAGCAGTTTAGCGTTTGAGCAGTTCTTC. Encoded protein: CASSLAFEQFF.

The chain uses TRBV14 and TRBJ2-6; the D gene is possibly TRBD2 (6 bases). The V end lost 1 base, the J end lost 0 bases, and 10 bases lay between the germline ends. The CDR3 loop spans 17 amino acids. Germline-derived CDR1 and CDR2 are SGHDN and FVKESK. DNA for the CDR3: TGTGCCAGCAGCCAAGGACTAGTCCCCTCTGGGGCCAACGTCCTGACTTTC. Its protein is CASSQGLVPSGANVLTF.

V gene TRBV5-1 combines with J gene TRBJ2-7, with D perhaps being TRBD1 or TRBD2 (5 bases each). The CDR3 consists of 15 residues. Germline CDR1 SGHRS, CDR2 YFSETQ. Deletions cut 3 bases from V and 3 bases from J, with 16 bases between. Written as DNA, the CDR3 is TGCGCCAGCAGCTCGCCAGGGACCGGCAACTACGAGCAGTACTTC. Translated, it gives CASSSPGTGNYEQYF.

The J gene is TRBJ2-1, the V gene TRBV5-4; the D is unclear. The V gene's germline CDR1 is SGHNT and CDR2 YYREEE (reference sequence). V was trimmed by 1 base and J by 6 bases, leaving 11 bases between them. The CDR3 extends over 14 amino acids. CDR3: CASSLISLSNEQFF. CDR3 in DNA: TGTGCCAGCAGCTTGATTAGCCTTAGCAATGAGCAGTTCTTC.